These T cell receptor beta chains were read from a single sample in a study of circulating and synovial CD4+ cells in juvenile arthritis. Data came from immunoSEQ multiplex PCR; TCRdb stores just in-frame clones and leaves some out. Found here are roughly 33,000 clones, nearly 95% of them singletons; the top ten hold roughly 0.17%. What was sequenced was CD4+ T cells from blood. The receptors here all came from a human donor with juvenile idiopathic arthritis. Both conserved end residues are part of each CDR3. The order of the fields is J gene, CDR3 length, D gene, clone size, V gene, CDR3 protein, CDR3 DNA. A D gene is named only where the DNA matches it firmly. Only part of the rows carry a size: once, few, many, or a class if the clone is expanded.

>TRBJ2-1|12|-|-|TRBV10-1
CASSPTYNEQFF
TGCGCCAGCAGTCCTACTTACAATGAGCAGTTCTTC
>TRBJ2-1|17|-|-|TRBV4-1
CASSQGVGTPSDYEQFF
TGCGCCAGCAGCCAAGGGGTCGGAACTCCCAGTGACTATGAGCAGTTCTTC
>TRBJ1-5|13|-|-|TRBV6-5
CASSGQFNQPQHF
TGTGCCAGCAGTGGACAGTTCAATCAGCCCCAGCATTTT
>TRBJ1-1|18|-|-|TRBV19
CASSLSLGGLSRGTEAFF
TGTGCCAGTAGTCTATCCCTGGGGGGACTCTCCCGAGGAACTGAAGCTTTCTTT
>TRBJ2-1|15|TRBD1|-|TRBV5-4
CASSLGGQGGNEQFF
TGTGCCAGCAGCTTAGGGGGACAGGGAGGAAATGAGCAGTTCTTC
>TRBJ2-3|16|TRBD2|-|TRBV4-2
CASSLGLGGGADTQYF
TGTGCCAGCAGCCTCGGACTCGGCGGGGGGGCAGATACGCAGTATTTT
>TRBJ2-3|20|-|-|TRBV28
CASSLFFAGPETTSTDTQYF
TGTGCCAGCAGTTTATTCTTTGCGGGTCCCGAAACTACGAGCACAGATACGCAGTATTTT
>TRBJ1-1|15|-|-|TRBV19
CASSTTTTGNKLAFF
TGTGCCAGTAGTACCACGACTACAGGGAACAAATTAGCTTTCTTT
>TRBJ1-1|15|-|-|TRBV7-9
CASSLGLGVNTEAFF
TGTGCCAGCAGCTTAGGCTTAGGGGTGAACACTGAAGCTTTCTTT
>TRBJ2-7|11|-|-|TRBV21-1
CASSQSAEQYF
TGTGCCAGCAGCCAGTCCGCCGAGCAGTACTTC
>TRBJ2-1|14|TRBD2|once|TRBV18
CASSPSGGRGEQFF
TGTGCCAGCTCACCTAGCGGGGGGCGGGGTGAGCAGTTCTTC
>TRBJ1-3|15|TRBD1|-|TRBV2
CASKSGTGSGNTIYF
TGTGCCAGCAAGTCCGGGACAGGCTCTGGAAACACCATATATTTT
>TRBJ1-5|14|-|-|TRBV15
CATSSRVQGQPQHF
TGTGCCACCAGCAGCAGGGTACAAGGCCAGCCCCAGCATTTT
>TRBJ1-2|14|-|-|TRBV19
CASSPGGANYGYTF
TGTGCCAGTAGCCCCGGGGGAGCTAACTATGGCTACACCTTC
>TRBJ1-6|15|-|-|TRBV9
CASSVALNYNSPLHF
TGTGCCAGCAGCGTAGCCCTTAACTATAATTCCCCCCTCCACTTT
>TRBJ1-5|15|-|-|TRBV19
CASSGGASPRRGQHF
TGTGCCAGTAGTGGGGGGGCGTCTCCACGGCGGGGCCAGCATTTT
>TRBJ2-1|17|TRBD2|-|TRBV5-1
CASSLGLAGVGYNEQFF
TGCGCCAGCAGCTTGGGACTAGCGGGAGTCGGCTACAATGAGCAGTTCTTC
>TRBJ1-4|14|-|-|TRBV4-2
CASSQGEVLEKLFF
TGTGCCAGCAGCCAAGGAGAGGTGTTGGAAAAACTGTTTTTT
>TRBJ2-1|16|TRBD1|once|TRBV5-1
CASSLLGQEGYNEQFF
TGCGCCAGCAGCTTGTTGGGACAGGAGGGATACAATGAGCAGTTCTTC
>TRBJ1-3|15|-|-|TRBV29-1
CSVRGSAKSGNTIYF
TGCAGCGTACGGGGATCAGCCAAATCTGGAAACACCATATATTTT
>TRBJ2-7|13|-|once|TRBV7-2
CASSLARDYEQYF
TGTGCCAGCAGCTTAGCCAGGGACTACGAGCAGTACTTC
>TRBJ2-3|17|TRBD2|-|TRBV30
CASGLAGISVRTDTQYF
TGTGCCAGTGGACTAGCGGGGATATCGGTCCGCACAGATACGCAGTATTTT
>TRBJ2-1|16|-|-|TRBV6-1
CASSDIGRVGSNEQFF
TGTGCCAGCAGTGATATAGGGCGGGTGGGGAGCAATGAGCAGTTCTTC
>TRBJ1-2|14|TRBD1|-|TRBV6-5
CASSRDRVSGGYTF
TGTGCCAGCAGTCGCGACAGGGTGTCGGGCGGCTACACCTTC
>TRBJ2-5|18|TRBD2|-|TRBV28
CASSLGIVAGSLGETQYF
TGTGCCAGCAGTTTAGGGATCGTAGCGGGCAGCCTGGGGGAGACCCAGTACTTC
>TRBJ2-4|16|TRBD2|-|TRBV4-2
CASSPTGEGLKNIQYF
TGTGCCAGCAGCCCCACGGGGGAGGGATTGAAAAACATTCAGTACTTC
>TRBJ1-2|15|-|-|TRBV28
CASTGGGGNFYGYTF
TGTGCCAGCACCGGTGGGGGAGGGAATTTCTATGGCTACACCTTC
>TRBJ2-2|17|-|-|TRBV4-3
CASSAVKDTINTGELFF
TGCGCCAGCAGCGCTGTTAAGGACACGATTAACACCGGGGAGCTGTTTTTT
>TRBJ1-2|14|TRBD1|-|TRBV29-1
CSVEILRGDYGYTF
TGCAGCGTTGAGATACTCAGGGGGGACTATGGCTACACCTTC
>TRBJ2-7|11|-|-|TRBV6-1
CASSYAGEQYF
TGTGCCAGCAGTTACGCCGGGGAGCAGTACTTC
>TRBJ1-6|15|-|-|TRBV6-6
CASSYAGAINSPLHF
TGTGCCAGCAGTTACGCAGGGGCCATTAATTCACCCCTCCACTTT
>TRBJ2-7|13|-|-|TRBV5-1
CASSLAEGVEQYF
TGCGCCAGCAGCTTGGCCGAGGGGGTTGAGCAGTACTTC
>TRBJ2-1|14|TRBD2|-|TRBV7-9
CASSLSGGAGEQFF
TGTGCCAGCAGCTTAAGCGGGGGGGCCGGTGAGCAGTTCTTC
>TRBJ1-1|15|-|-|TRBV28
CASSVEEERNTEAFF
TGTGCCAGCAGTGTCGAGGAGGAACGGAACACTGAAGCTTTCTTT
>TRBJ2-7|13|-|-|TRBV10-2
CVSSESTGAEQYF
TGCGTCAGCAGTGAGTCGACGGGAGCCGAGCAGTACTTC
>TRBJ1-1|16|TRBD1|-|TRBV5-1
CASSSRQGAGNTEAFF
TGCGCCAGCAGCTCACGACAGGGGGCTGGGAACACTGAAGCTTTCTTT
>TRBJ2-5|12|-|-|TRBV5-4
CASSPIAETQYF
TGTGCCAGCAGCCCGATAGCGGAGACCCAGTACTTC
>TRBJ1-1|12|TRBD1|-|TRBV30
CAWSDLQGEAFF
TGTGCCTGGAGTGACTTACAGGGGGAAGCTTTCTTT
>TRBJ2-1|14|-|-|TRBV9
CASSVADSSHEQFF
TGTGCCAGCAGCGTAGCTGACTCGAGCCATGAGCAGTTCTTC
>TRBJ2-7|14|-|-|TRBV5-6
CASSFRAYSYEQYF
TGTGCCAGCAGCTTTAGAGCCTACTCCTACGAGCAGTACTTC
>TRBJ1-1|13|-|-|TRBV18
CASKRQDDTEAFF
TGTGCCAGCAAGCGACAGGATGACACTGAAGCTTTCTTT
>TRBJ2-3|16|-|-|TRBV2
CASSEVWKEGPDTQYF
TGTGCCAGCAGTGAGGTTTGGAAGGAGGGTCCAGATACGCAGTATTTT
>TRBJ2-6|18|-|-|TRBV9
CASSVGRLAGSGANVLTF
TGTGCCAGCAGCGTAGGGCGGTTGGCCGGCTCTGGGGCCAACGTCCTGACTTTC
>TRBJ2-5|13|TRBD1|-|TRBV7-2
CASSWTGQETQYF
TGTGCCAGCAGCTGGACAGGCCAAGAGACCCAGTACTTC
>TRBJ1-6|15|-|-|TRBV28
CATGEPSSYNSPLHF
TGTGCCACGGGAGAGCCAAGCTCCTATAATTCACCCCTCCACTTT
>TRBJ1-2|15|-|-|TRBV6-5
CASSSYTGARHGYTF
TGTGCCAGCAGTTCTTACACCGGTGCGAGGCATGGCTACACCTTC
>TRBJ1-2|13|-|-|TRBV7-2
CASSLDRQGTYTF
TGTGCCAGCAGCTTAGACCGCCAGGGTACTTACACCTTC
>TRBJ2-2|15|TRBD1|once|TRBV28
CASSSQGVNTGELFF
TGTGCCAGCAGTTCCCAGGGGGTAAACACCGGGGAGCTGTTTTTT
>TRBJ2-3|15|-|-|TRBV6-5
CASSYVGAPTDTQYF
TGTGCCAGCAGTTACGTGGGGGCTCCCACAGATACGCAGTATTTT
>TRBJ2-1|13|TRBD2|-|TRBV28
CATQSGGANEQFF
TGTGCCACGCAAAGCGGGGGGGCCAATGAGCAGTTCTTC
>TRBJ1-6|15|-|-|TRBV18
CASSPAITGKGPLHF
TGTGCCAGCTCACCGGCCATAACAGGAAAAGGACCCCTCCACTTT
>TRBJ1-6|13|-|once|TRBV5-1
CASSLDRNSPLHF
TGCGCCAGCAGCTTGGACAGGAATTCACCCCTCCACTTT